The subject of this entry is one TCR beta chain. Antigen unknown. The data originate from a study of memory B cells and T cells in multiple sclerosis. Using immunoSEQ multiplex PCR, the repertoire was profiled, and TCRdb retains in-frame clones only, with some absent. The table records 13,000 to 15,000 clones, about 70% of them present only once. The CDR3 is made up of 15 amino acids. V lost 6 bases, J lost 3 bases, and 8 bases stayed unmatched. Germline V gene sequence: CDR1 SQVTM, CDR2 ANQGSEA. Study-wide findings and caveats: Normalization was needed because clone-set size differences affected shared clonotype counts.

The specimen was memory (CD45RO+) CD4+ T cells from blood. This TCR derives from a human donor with multiple sclerosis. The chain has TRBV29-1 and TRBJ2-3; 11 nucleotides align to TRBD1. CDR3: CSVNPGTGGTDTQYF. In DNA, the CDR3 is TGCAGCGTGAATCCCGGGACAGGGGGTACAGATACGCAGTATTTT.